These T cell receptor beta chains were read from a single sample in a study of cytomegalovirus exposure and HLA in healthy donors. The assay was immunoSEQ multiplex PCR, and TCRdb's table has in-frame clones only and misses some. Of 140,000 to 150,000 clones listed, around 79% are singletons. The sample was PBMCs. The receptors derive from a man in his forties in good health and CMV-seropositive. Both conserved end residues are part of each CDR3. The D gene is left open where the match is weak. The listing skips clone size in some rows; elsewhere it reads once, few, many or a size class.

D,J,size,V,DNA,CDR3
-,TRBJ2-5,-,TRBV30,TGTGCCGCGGCGCCGGGGTCTAGTCAAGAGACCCAGTACTTC,CAAAPGSSQETQYF
TRBD1,TRBJ2-2,-,TRBV19,TGTGCCAGCAAAATACAGGGGATCGGAACCGGGGAGCTGTTTTTT,CASKIQGIGTGELFF
-,TRBJ2-3,-,TRBV30,TGTGCCTGGAGCCGCAACTTAAGACAGGCAGATACGCAGTATTTT,CAWSRNLRQADTQYF
-,TRBJ2-2,-,TRBV19,TGTGCCAGTAGTCCTTTCAGGGGATCCGGGGAGCTGTTTTTT,CASSPFRGSGELFF
-,TRBJ2-1,-,TRBV5-1,TGCGCCAGCAGCTTGGGAGCGGGCACTGGGAATGAGCAGTTCTTC,CASSLGAGTGNEQFF
TRBD1,TRBJ2-3,-,TRBV28,TGTGCCAGCAGCCGACAGGGGGCCGTTACGGATACGCAGTATTTT,CASSRQGAVTDTQYF
TRBD1,TRBJ2-1,-,TRBV2,TGTGCCAGCAGTGTTGAGGGACAGGGCAGTTATGAGCAGTTCTTC,CASSVEGQGSYEQFF
-,TRBJ1-3,few,TRBV11-2,TGTGCCAGCAGTCCGTTTGACAGTATAACTGGAAACACCATATATTTT,CASSPFDSITGNTIYF
TRBD1,TRBJ2-1,-,TRBV4-1,TGCGCCAGCAGCCCCGGCACCGGGACAGGGTACAATGAGCAGTTCTTC,CASSPGTGTGYNEQFF
-,TRBJ2-5,-,TRBV5-6,TGTGCCAGCAGCCCTGGACAGTTGCAAGAGACCCAGTACTTC,CASSPGQLQETQYF